The sequence of this T cell receptor beta chain was determined in a study of blood T cell repertoires in COVID-19. Study details: The United States, Italy and Spain provided the acute and convalescent COVID-19 samples.

This clone was detected a few times. This CDR3 contains 13 residues. V lost 3 bases, J lost 0 bases, and 5 bases lay in between. The germline V gene has CDR1 SGHAT and CDR2 FQNNGV. In the original workflow: For nucleated cells, counts were estimated from reference gene primer amplification. TCRdb's table, derived via immunoSEQ multiplex PCR, lists solely in-frame clones and lacks some. V, J and clone size were drawn from that table, and D and trimming were deduced from the DNA. The table includes 200,000 to 300,000 clones, over 80% detected once. V gene TRBV11-2 combines with J gene TRBJ1-1; D uncertain. The source is a man aged 40-49 years with acute or convalescent COVID-19. The sequencing input was peripheral blood. The CDR3 is CASSLGVNTEAFF. The DNA of the CDR3 is TGTGCCAGCAGCTTGGGAGTGAACACTGAAGCTTTCTTT.